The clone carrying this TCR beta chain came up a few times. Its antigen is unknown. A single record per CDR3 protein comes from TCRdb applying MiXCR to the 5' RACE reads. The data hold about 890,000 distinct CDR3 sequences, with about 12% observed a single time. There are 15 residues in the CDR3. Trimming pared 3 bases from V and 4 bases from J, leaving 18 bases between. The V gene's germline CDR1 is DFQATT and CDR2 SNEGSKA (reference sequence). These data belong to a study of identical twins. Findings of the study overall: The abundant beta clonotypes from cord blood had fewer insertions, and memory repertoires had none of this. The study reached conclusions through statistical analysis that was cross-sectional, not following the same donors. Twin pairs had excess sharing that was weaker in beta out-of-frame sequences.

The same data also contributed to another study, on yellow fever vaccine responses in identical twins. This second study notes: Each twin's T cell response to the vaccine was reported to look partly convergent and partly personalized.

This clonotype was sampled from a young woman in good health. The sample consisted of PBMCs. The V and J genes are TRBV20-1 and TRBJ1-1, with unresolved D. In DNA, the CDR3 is TGCAGTGCTAGGGGCGTGATGGCGGGTGTCACTGAAGCTTTCTTT. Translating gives CSARGVMAGVTEAFF.